This T cell receptor beta chain was retrieved from a study of cytomegalovirus exposure and HLA in healthy donors. A multiplex PCR was run with 60 Vbeta primers and 13 Jbeta primers. Assay: immunoSEQ multiplex PCR; the TCRdb copy retains only in-frame clones and omits some. In the table there are around 88,000 clones, more than 60% of which are singletons. V lost 10 bases, J lost 3 bases, and 2 bases stayed unmatched. The CDR3 is made up of 11 amino acids. Germline V CDR1 and CDR2: ENHRY, SYGVKD. Source material: PBMCs. The clonotype originates from a man aged 50-59 years in good health and CMV-seropositive. The V call is TRBV10-3, the J call TRBJ2-7; 8 bases agree with TRBD2. The CDR3 loop is CATLADYEQYF. The CDR3 DNA is TGTGCCACACTAGCGGACTACGAGCAGTACTTC.